The entry that follows covers one T cell receptor beta chain sequence. The antigen is unknown. Libraries were prepared by immunoSEQ multiplex PCR; TCRdb keeps only in-frame clonotypes and omits some of them. The sample yields under 40,000 clones, over 75% seen once. This entry comes from a study of OX40 agonist ivuxolimab in advanced cancers. Study-level background: Patients treated during dose escalation were battling hepatocellular carcinoma, melanoma, renal cell or head and neck cancer. Notes on the study in general: CD8+ T cells were the subset that, on average, had more expanded clones than CD4+. Clones of CD4+ and CD8+ blood T cells grew by week 6 at doses of 0.1 to 3.0 mg/kg.

Peripheral blood came from all dose cohorts at three timepoints. CDR1 is MNHEY and CDR2 is SMNVEV in the germline V gene (reference sequence). The germline V and J ends were trimmed by 0 bases and 2 bases, with 5 bases remaining between them. The CDR3 runs 13 residues. The specimen was CD4+ or CD8+ T cells sorted from blood, collected in a trial of the OX40 agonist ivuxolimab. The chain carries TRBV27 and TRBJ2-7, with D unclear. The sequence was obtained from an adult with an advanced solid tumor such as melanoma, head and neck, liver or kidney cancer. The CDR3 sequence is CASSLSYTYEQYF. The CDR3 DNA follows: TGTGCCAGCAGTTTATCCTACACCTACGAGCAGTACTTC.